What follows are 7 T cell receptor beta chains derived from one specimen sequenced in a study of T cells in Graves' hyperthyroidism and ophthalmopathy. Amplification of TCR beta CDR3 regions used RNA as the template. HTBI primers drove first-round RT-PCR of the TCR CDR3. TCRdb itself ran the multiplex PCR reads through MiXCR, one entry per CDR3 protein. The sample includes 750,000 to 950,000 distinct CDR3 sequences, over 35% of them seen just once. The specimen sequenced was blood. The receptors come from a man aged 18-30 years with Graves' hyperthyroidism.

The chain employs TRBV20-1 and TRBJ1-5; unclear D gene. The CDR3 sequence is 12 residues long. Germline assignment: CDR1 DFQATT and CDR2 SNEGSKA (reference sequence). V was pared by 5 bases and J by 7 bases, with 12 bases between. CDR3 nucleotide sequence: TGCAGTGCTCGAAGACCGACCCAGCCCCAGCATTTT. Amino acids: CSARRPTQPQHF.

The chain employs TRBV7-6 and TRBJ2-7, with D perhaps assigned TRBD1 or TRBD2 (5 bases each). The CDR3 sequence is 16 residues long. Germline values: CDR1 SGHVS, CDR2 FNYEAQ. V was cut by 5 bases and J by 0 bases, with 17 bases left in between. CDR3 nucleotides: TGTGCCAGCAGCCTACTAGGGACGGTGAGCTCCTACGAGCAGTACTTC. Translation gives CASSLLGTVSSYEQYF.

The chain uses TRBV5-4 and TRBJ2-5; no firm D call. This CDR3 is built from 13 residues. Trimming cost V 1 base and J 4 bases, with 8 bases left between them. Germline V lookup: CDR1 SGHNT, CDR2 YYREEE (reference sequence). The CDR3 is CASSLQVPETQYF. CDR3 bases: TGTGCCAGCAGCTTGCAAGTCCCAGAGACCCAGTACTTC.

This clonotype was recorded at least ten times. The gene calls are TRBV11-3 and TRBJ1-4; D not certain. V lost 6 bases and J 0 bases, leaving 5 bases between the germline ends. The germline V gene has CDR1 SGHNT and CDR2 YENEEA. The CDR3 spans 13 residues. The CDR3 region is CASSHATNEKLFF. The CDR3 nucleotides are TGTGCCAGCAGTCACGCAACTAATGAAAAACTGTTTTTT.

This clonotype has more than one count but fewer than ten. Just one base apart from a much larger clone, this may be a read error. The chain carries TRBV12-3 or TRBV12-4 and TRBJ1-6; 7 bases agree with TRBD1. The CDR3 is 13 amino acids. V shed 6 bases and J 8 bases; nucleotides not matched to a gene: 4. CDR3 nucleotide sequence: TGTGCCAGCAGGACAGGGATTTATTCACCCCTCCACTTT. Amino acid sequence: CASRTGIYSPLHF.

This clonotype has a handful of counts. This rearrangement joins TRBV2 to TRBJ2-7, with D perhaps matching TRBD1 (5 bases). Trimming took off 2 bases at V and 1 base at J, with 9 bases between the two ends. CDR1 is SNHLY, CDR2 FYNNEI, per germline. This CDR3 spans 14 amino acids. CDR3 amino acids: CASSEPRGSYEQYF. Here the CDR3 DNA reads TGTGCCAGCAGTGAACCTAGGGGTTCCTACGAGCAGTACTTC.

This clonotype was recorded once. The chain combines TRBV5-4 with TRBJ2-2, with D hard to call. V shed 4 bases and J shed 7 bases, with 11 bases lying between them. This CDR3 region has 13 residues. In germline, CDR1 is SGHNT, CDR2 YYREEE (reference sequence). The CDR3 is CASSLPTHGELFF. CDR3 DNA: TGTGCCAGCAGCCTCCCAACCCACGGGGAGCTGTTTTTT.